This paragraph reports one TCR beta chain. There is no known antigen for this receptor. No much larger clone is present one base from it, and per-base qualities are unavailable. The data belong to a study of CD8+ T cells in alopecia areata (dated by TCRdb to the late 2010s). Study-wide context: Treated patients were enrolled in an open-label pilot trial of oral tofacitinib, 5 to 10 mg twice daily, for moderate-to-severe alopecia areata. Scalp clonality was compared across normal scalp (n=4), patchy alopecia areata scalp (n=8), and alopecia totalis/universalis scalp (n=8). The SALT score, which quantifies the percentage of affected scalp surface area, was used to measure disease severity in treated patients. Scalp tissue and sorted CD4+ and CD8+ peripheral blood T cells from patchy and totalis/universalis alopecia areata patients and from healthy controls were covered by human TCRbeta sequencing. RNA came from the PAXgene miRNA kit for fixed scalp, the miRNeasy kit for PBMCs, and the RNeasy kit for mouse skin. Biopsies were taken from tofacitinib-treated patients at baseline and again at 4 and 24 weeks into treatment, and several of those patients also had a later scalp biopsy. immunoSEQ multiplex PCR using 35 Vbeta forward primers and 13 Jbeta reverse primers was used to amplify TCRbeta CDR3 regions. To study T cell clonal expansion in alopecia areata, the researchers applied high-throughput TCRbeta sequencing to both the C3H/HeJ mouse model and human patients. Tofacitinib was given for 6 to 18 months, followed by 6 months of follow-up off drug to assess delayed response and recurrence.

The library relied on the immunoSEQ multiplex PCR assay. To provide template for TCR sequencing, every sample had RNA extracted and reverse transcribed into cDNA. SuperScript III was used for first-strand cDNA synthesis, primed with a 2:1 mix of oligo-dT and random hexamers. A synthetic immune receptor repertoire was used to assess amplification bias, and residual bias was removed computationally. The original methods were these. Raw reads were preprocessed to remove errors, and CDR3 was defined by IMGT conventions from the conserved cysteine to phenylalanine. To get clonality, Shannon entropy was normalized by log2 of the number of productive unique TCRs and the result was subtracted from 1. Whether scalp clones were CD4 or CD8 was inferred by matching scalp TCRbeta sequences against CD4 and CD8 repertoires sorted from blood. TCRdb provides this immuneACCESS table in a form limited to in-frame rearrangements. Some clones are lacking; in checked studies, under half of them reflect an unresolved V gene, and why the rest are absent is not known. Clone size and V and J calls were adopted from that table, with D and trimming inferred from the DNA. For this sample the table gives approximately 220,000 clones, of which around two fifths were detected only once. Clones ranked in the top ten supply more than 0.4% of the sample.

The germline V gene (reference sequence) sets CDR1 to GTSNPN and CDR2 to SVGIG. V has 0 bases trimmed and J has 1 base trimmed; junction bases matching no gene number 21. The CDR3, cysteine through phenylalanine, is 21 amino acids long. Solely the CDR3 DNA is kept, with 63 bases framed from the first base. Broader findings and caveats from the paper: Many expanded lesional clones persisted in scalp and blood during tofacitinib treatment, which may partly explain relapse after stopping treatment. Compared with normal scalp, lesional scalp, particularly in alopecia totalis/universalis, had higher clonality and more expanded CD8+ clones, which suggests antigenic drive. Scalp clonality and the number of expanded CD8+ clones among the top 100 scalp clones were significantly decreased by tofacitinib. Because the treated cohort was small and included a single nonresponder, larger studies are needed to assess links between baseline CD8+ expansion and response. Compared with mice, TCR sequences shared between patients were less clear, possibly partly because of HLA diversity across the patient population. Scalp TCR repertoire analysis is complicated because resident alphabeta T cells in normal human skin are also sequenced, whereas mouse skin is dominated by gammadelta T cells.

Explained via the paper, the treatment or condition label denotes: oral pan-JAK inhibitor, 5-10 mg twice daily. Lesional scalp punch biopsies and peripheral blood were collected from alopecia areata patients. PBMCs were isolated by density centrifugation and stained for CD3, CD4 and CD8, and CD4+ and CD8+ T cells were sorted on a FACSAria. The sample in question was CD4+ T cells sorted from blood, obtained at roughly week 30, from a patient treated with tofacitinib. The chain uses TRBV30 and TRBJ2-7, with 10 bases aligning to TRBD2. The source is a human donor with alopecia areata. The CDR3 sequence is CAWSVIRGTGLASLTSYEQYF. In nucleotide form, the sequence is TGTGCCTGGAGTGTAATAAGGGGAACGGGACTAGCGTCTCTTACTTCCTACGAGCAGTACTTC.